The subject of this entry is one T cell receptor (beta chain). The antigen remains unidentified. The CDR3 contains 14 residues. Trimming took 1 base from V and 2 from J, leaving 12 bases between them. The germline CDR1 and CDR2 sequences are DFQATT and SNEGSKA (reference sequence). The source of the sample is a study of T cells in Graves' hyperthyroidism and ophthalmopathy. Whole-study results and caveats: Ophthalmopathy was separated from stable hyperthyroidism by a 13 V-J model.

It was RNA transcripts that yielded the amplified TCR beta CDR3 regions. The TCR CDR3 was amplified in a first-round RT-PCR using the HTBI primer set. TCRdb analysed the multiplex PCR reads with MiXCR anew, one entry per CDR3 protein. The data show fewer than 200,000 distinct CDR3 sequences, 15% to 20% seen once. Across 18 months, stable Graves' hyperthyroidism was marked by no progression to ophthalmopathy. Patients with uncontrolled infections, other autoimmune diseases, pregnancy or lactation were excluded. Sequences were obtained from blood. The rearrangement uses TRBV20-1 and TRBJ2-7; D may be TRBD2 (6 bases). The receptor's source is a woman aged 45-60 years with Graves' hyperthyroidism. CDR3 nucleotides: TGCAGTGCTAGAGTTCAGGGAGGCACCTACGAGCAGTACTTC. As protein: CSARVQGGTYEQYF.